A selection of T cell receptor beta chains follows, all from one sample in a study of CD8 T cells in ankylosing spondylitis. TCRdb reprocessed the 5' RACE reads with MiXCR, giving one entry per CDR3 protein. The sample carries about 540,000 distinct CDR3 sequences, roughly an eighth recorded once. Sequenced material: blood, either unsorted or a sorted T cell fraction (not recorded which). These receptors came from a male donor with ankylosing spondylitis. Each CDR3 is given with its conserved first and last residue. A D gene is named only where the DNA matches it firmly. Expanded clones are given a class, and other clones once, few, many or no size at all.

cdr3_aa cdr3_nt d_call v_call clone_size j_call
CASSAWQGAEQPQHF TGTGCCAGTAGTGCCTGGCAGGGGGCAGAACAGCCCCAGCATTTT TRBD1 TRBV19 few TRBJ1-5
CSAREDGSGETQYF TGCAGTGCTAGAGAGGACGGGAGCGGAGAGACCCAGTACTTC - TRBV20-1 - TRBJ2-5
CSVKTSGAYNEQFF TGCAGCGTTAAGACTAGCGGGGCCTACAATGAGCAGTTCTTC TRBD2 TRBV29-1 - TRBJ2-1
CAISESGGEQYF TGTGCCATCAGTGAGTCCGGGGGCGAGCAGTACTTC - TRBV10-3 - TRBJ2-7
CASSPLDRGHGELFF TGTGCCAGCAGCCCATTAGACAGGGGTCACGGGGAGCTGTTTTTT TRBD1 TRBV7-9 - TRBJ2-2
CASSLGLAGGLEQFF TGTGCCAGCAGCCTGGGACTAGCGGGAGGTTTGGAGCAGTTCTTC TRBD2 TRBV3-1 many TRBJ2-1
CSARDKSGANVLTF TGCAGTGCTAGAGATAAATCTGGGGCCAACGTCCTGACTTTC - TRBV20-1 - TRBJ2-6
CSPDRGGYTF TGCAGTCCGGACAGAGGGGGCTACACCTTC - TRBV20-1 - TRBJ1-2
CASSGTGGNTEAFF TGTGCCAGCAGCGGGACAGGGGGCAACACTGAAGCTTTCTTT TRBD1 TRBV7-9 many TRBJ1-1
CSAREGLAGAEQFF TGCAGTGCTAGAGAGGGACTAGCGGGAGCGGAGCAGTTCTTC TRBD2 TRBV20-1 few TRBJ2-1
CAISESGRGNQPQHF TGTGCCATCAGTGAGTCGGGCAGGGGCAATCAGCCCCAGCATTTT - TRBV10-3 - TRBJ1-5
CASSPAGLAETQYF TGTGCCAGCAGTCCAGCGGGACTAGCGGAGACCCAGTACTTC TRBD2 TRBV12-3/TRBV12-4 few TRBJ2-5
CASSPSGLAANEQFF TGTGCCAGCAGCCCTTCTGGACTAGCGGCCAATGAGCAGTTCTTC TRBD2 TRBV3-1 - TRBJ2-1
CASSYMNTEAFF TGTGCCAGCAGTTACATGAACACTGAAGCTTTCTTT - TRBV6-6 many TRBJ1-1
CASSLATSVLNYGYTF TGTGCCAGCAGCTTAGCGACGTCAGTCCTCAACTATGGCTACACCTTC - TRBV7-2 few TRBJ1-2
CASSQGYRSYEQYF TGCGCCAGCAGCCAGGGGTACAGATCCTACGAGCAGTACTTC - TRBV4-1 many TRBJ2-7
CASRPISGSRPDTQYF TGTGCCAGCAGACCTATTAGCGGGAGCCGGCCAGATACGCAGTATTTT TRBD2 TRBV25-1 - TRBJ2-3
CASSLPPLLSSSGANVLTF TGCGCCAGCAGCTTGCCACCCCTCCTTTCGAGCTCTGGGGCCAACGTCCTGACTTTC - TRBV5-1 few TRBJ2-6
CASSYGLAHPNSEQFF TGTGCCAGCAGCTATGGACTAGCCCACCCCAATTCTGAGCAGTTCTTC TRBD2 TRBV4-2 - TRBJ2-1
CATRNSKSGTDTQYF TGTGCCACCAGAAACAGTAAATCGGGCACAGATACGCAGTATTTT - TRBV24-1 few TRBJ2-3
CASSPARRTTDTQYF TGCGCCAGCAGCCCAGCGCGTAGGACCACAGATACGCAGTATTTT - TRBV5-1 few TRBJ2-3
CASSQTSGTTGELFF TGTGCCAGCAGCCAGACTAGCGGGACTACCGGGGAGCTGTTTTTT TRBD2 TRBV7-9 few TRBJ2-2
CASTIGVAVEPGELFF TGTGCCAGCACCATAGGGGTAGCGGTGGAACCCGGGGAGCTGTTTTTT - TRBV6-1 - TRBJ2-2
CASSLNLASNYEQFF TGTGCCAGCAGCTTAAATTTGGCGAGTAACTATGAGCAGTTCTTC - TRBV11-2 - TRBJ2-1
CASSQGVSGSVTDTQYF TGTGCCAGCAGCCAAGGGGTTAGCGGGAGCGTAACAGATACGCAGTATTTT TRBD2 TRBV3-1 - TRBJ2-3
CASSLGVAGEETQYF TGCGCCAGCAGCTTGGGGGTAGCGGGAGAAGAGACCCAGTACTTC TRBD2 TRBV5-1 - TRBJ2-5
CSARKVPYEQYF TGCAGTGCTAGGAAAGTCCCCTACGAGCAGTACTTC - TRBV20-1 few TRBJ2-7
CASSLLLQKGDTGELFF TGTGCCAGCAGCTTATTGTTGCAGAAAGGGGACACCGGGGAGCTGTTTTTT - TRBV11-3 - TRBJ2-2
CSARGGRGWNTEAFF TGCAGTGCTAGAGGAGGACGGGGTTGGAACACTGAAGCTTTCTTT - TRBV20-1 few TRBJ1-1
CSAQGEGKETQYF TGCAGTGCGCAGGGGGAGGGGAAAGAGACCCAGTACTTC - TRBV20-1 many TRBJ2-5
CASSVVVYNSYNEQFF TGTGCCAGCAGCGTAGTTGTATACAACTCCTACAATGAGCAGTTCTTC - TRBV9 - TRBJ2-1
CASSRDGGREETQYF TGCGCCAGCAGCAGGGACGGCGGGCGAGAAGAGACCCAGTACTTC - TRBV5-1 many TRBJ2-5
CASSEAGAKNIQYF TGTGCCAGCAGTGAAGCTGGAGCCAAAAACATTCAGTACTTC - TRBV2 few TRBJ2-4
CASSLLGTAEAFF TGCGCCAGCAGTTTGCTGGGGACTGCTGAAGCTTTCTTT - TRBV5-1 - TRBJ1-1
CASSSNFGGNEQFF TGTGCCAGCAGCTCCAACTTCGGGGGCAATGAGCAGTTCTTC - TRBV7-7 - TRBJ2-1
CASTTTGRAEKLFF TGTGCCAGCACTACGACAGGCAGGGCTGAAAAACTGTTTTTT - TRBV12-3/TRBV12-4 - TRBJ1-4
CSARDRTGPDTQYF TGCAGTGCTAGAGATCGGACAGGGCCAGATACGCAGTATTTT TRBD1 TRBV20-1 few TRBJ2-3
CATSDITNTEAFF TGTGCCACCAGTGATATAACGAACACTGAAGCTTTCTTT - TRBV24-1 few TRBJ1-1
CASRTTTLTEAFF TGTGCCAGCAGAACCACAACCCTCACTGAAGCTTTCTTT - TRBV6-6 few TRBJ1-1
CSAQSGFSGYEKLFF TGCAGTGCTCAGTCAGGCTTTTCGGGTTATGAAAAACTGTTTTTT - TRBV20-1 - TRBJ1-4
CSATPGTGGGELFF TGCAGTGCTACCCCCGGGACCGGGGGCGGGGAGCTGTTTTTT - TRBV20-1 - TRBJ2-2
CSAGQAINEKLFF TGCAGTGCGGGACAGGCTATAAATGAAAAACTGTTTTTT TRBD1 TRBV20-1 few TRBJ1-4
CSAPLAGIQFF TGCAGTGCTCCGCTAGCGGGAATTCAGTTCTTC TRBD2 TRBV20-1 many TRBJ2-1
CASSLDPGSAYEQYF TGTGCCAGCAGCTTAGACCCAGGGTCGGCCTACGAGCAGTACTTC - TRBV7-9 many TRBJ2-7
CASSPPGQGDSGNTIYF TGTGCCAGCTCACCGCCGGGACAGGGGGACTCTGGAAACACCATATATTTT TRBD1 TRBV18 - TRBJ1-3
CASSLSRTSGTSAAKNIQYF TGTGCCAGCAGCTTAAGCCGGACTAGCGGAACATCGGCAGCCAAAAACATTCAGTACTTC TRBD2 TRBV7-3 - TRBJ2-4
CATSDFVVAGGRDTQYF TGTGCCACCAGTGATTTTGTGGTAGCGGGAGGCCGGGATACGCAGTATTTT TRBD2 TRBV24-1 many TRBJ2-3
CASSRPQGDTDTQYF TGTGCCAGCAGCCGTCCCCAGGGTGACACAGATACGCAGTATTTT - TRBV6-1 few TRBJ2-3
CASSLASGLGTDTQYF TGCGCCAGCAGCTTGGCGAGCGGGCTCGGCACAGATACGCAGTATTTT - TRBV5-1 - TRBJ2-3
CSASWAGESTEAFF TGCAGTGCTAGCTGGGCAGGGGAGAGCACTGAAGCTTTCTTT - TRBV20-1 few TRBJ1-1
CASSKGGPTDTQYF TGTGCCAGCTCGAAAGGGGGCCCCACAGATACGCAGTATTTT TRBD1 TRBV18 many TRBJ2-3
CASSYDRGGTGELFF TGTGCCAGCAGTTACGACAGGGGTGGGACCGGGGAGCTGTTTTTT TRBD1 TRBV6-5 - TRBJ2-2
CASRSTGRGYNEQFF TGTGCCAGCAGGTCGACCGGGAGGGGGTACAATGAGCAGTTCTTC TRBD2 TRBV7-9 few TRBJ2-1